One and the same sample provided the 29 T cell receptor beta chains below, sequenced in a study of T cell responses to AZD1222 COVID-19 vaccine. Clones were sequenced by immunoSEQ multiplex PCR, and TCRdb holds only the in-frame ones, with some missing. This repertoire shows approximately 120,000 clones, approximately 85% found once; its top ten account for around 13%. Sample: peripheral blood, taken on day 0 of MenACWY control vaccination. These receptors were obtained from an adult in good health.

This clone was picked up a small number of times. The rearrangement links TRBV19 to TRBJ1-2, with 7 bases identical to TRBD1. CDR1 LNHDA and CDR2 SQIVND come from the germline V gene (reference sequence). V shed 6 bases and J 4 bases; nucleotides not matched to a gene: 11. This CDR3 is 15 amino acids long. CDR3 sequence: CASRTEGGLRYGYTF. The CDR3 nucleotides are TGTGCCAGTAGGACAGAAGGGGGCCTGCGCTATGGCTACACCTTC.

The gene calls are TRBV18 and TRBJ1-2, with 9 nucleotides matching TRBD1. CDR1 and CDR2 from the germline V gene are KGHSH and LQKENI. The CDR3 spans 16 residues. V trimming: 4 bases; J trimming: 5 bases; junction bases outside the gene matches: 11. CDR3 nucleotides: TGTGCCAGCTCACAAACCGGGACAGGGACAGATTATGGCTACACCTTC. It codes for CASSQTGTGTDYGYTF.

V is TRBV27 and J is TRBJ1-5; D unclear. Trimming stripped 2 bases from V and 0 bases from J, with 11 bases between. Germline loops: CDR1 MNHEY, CDR2 SMNVEV (reference sequence). The CDR3 has 16 amino acids. The CDR3 loop is CASSLRASHSNQPQHF. The CDR3 nucleotides read TGTGCCAGCAGTTTACGAGCCAGTCATAGCAATCAGCCCCAGCATTTT.

The rearrangement joins TRBV5-1 to TRBJ2-1; 7 positions match TRBD2. Germline CDR1 is SGHRS and CDR2 is YFSETQ. V dropped 4 bases and J dropped 4; count of bases not matched to a gene: 8. CDR3 length: 15 amino acids. The CDR3 nucleotides read TGCGCCAGCAGCCCCCCGGGGGGAGGTTACAATGAGCAGTTCTTC. Translating it yields CASSPPGGGYNEQFF. Supplemented by reference TRBV5-1 and TRBJ2-1, the full variable domain reads KAGVTQTPRYLIKTRGQQVTLSCSPISGHRSVSWYQQTPGQGLQFLFEYFSETQRNKGNFPGRFSGRQFSNSRSEMNVSTLELGDSALYLCASSPPGGGYNEQFFGPGTRLTVL.

The gene calls are TRBV28 and TRBJ1-2; 8 positions agree with TRBD1. Germline loops: CDR1 MDHEN, CDR2 SYDVKM. The J segment lost 2 bases and the V segment lost 4 bases, leaving 0 bases of the junction unmatched. The CDR3 totals 13 residues. The DNA for the CDR3 is TGTGCCAGCAGTTCAGGGGGCAACTATGGCTACACCTTC. Protein product: CASSSGGNYGYTF.

The chain links TRBV6-6 to TRBJ1-1; possibly TRBD1 for D (5 bases). V shed 2 bases and J shed 0 bases, with 7 bases lying between them. CDR1 is MNHNY, CDR2 SVGAGI, per germline (reference sequence). This CDR3 comprises 14 residues. Here the CDR3 reads CASSYAGMNTEAFF. CDR3 nucleotides: TGTGCCAGCAGTTACGCAGGGATGAACACTGAAGCTTTCTTT.

This clone was counted only a few times. This chain connects TRBV5-1 to TRBJ2-1; TRBD2 matches at 15 bases. With V trimmed by 2 bases and J by 4 bases, 10 bases remained unmatched. Germline CDR1 is SGHRS and CDR2 is YFSETQ. The CDR3 covers 19 residues. CDR3 in amino acids: CASSLGLAGGPGWYNEQFF. Here the CDR3 DNA reads TGCGCCAGCAGCTTAGGACTAGCGGGAGGGCCTGGGTGGTACAATGAGCAGTTCTTC.

This clone has a handful of counts. This same CDR3 is encoded by further DNA sequences in the sample. The CDR3 region is CASSPDRDQPQHF. CDR3 nucleotides: TGTGCCAGCTCACCGGACAGAGATCAGCCCCAGCATTTT. The chain couples TRBV18 to TRBJ1-5; possibly TRBD1 for D (6 bases). The CDR3 runs 13 residues. The ends were cut back, 3 bases at V and 5 bases at J, with 8 bases in the middle. Per the germline V gene, CDR1 is KGHSH and CDR2 is LQKENI.

V is TRBV5-4 and J is TRBJ1-1, with 7 nucleotides matching TRBD1. With V trimmed by 3 bases and J by 3 bases, 2 bases remained unmatched. Germline-derived CDR1 and CDR2 are SGHNT and YYREEE (reference sequence). CDR3 size: 13 residues. Here the CDR3 DNA reads TGTGCCAGCAGCTCAGGGGGTTACACTGAAGCTTTCTTT. This encodes CASSSGGYTEAFF.

J is TRBJ2-1 and V is TRBV20-1; D is unresolved. Germline V CDR1 and CDR2: DFQATT, SNEGSKA (reference sequence). Trimming removed 3 bases at V and 10 bases at J, with 16 bases between. The CDR3 covers 13 residues. The CDR3 loop reads CSASKAAVREQFF. The CDR3 DNA sequence: TGCAGTGCTAGTAAAGCAGCTGTTCGCGAGCAGTTCTTC.

A single count supports this clone. The J gene is TRBJ1-3, the V gene TRBV12-5; no clear D gene. This CDR3 region has 15 residues. Germline CDR1 LGHNT, CDR2 FRNRAP. Between the trimmed V and J ends, which lost 1 base and 0 bases, there was a span of 7 bases. The CDR3 bases are TGTGCTAGTGGTTTGGAACATCGCTCTGGAAACACCATATATTTT. This codes for CASGLEHRSGNTIYF.

J is TRBJ2-1 and V is TRBV3-1 (or the pseudogene TRBV3-2), with D possibly being TRBD1 (5 bases). This CDR3 region has 15 residues. Trimming cost V 0 bases and J 6 bases, with 12 bases left between them. CDR1 is LGHDT and CDR2 is YNNKEL in the germline V gene (reference sequence). CDR3 protein: CASSQELGASNEQFF. The DNA for the CDR3 is TGTGCCAGCAGCCAAGAGTTAGGGGCCAGCAATGAGCAGTTCTTC.

J is TRBJ1-4 and V is TRBV5-1; no reliable D call. Germline V lookup: CDR1 SGHRS, CDR2 YFSETQ. V shed 0 bases and J shed 4 bases, with 7 bases lying between them. The length of the CDR3 is 14 residues. CDR3 protein: CASSLGRINEKLFF. CDR3 DNA: TGCGCCAGCAGCTTGGGTCGGATTAATGAAAAACTGTTTTTT.

This sequence joins TRBV28 and TRBJ2-3; 8 nucleotides match TRBD2. This CDR3 has 15 amino acids. The V gene's germline CDR1 is MDHEN and CDR2 SYDVKM. V lost 8 bases and J lost 4; bases outside the gene matches: 11. Here the CDR3 DNA reads TGTGCCAGCCGGAGCGGGGGCCCTGGGGCAGATACGCAGTATTTT. It specifies CASRSGGPGADTQYF. The full variable domain, completed using reference TRBV28 and TRBJ2-3, is DVKVTQSSRYLVKRTGEKVFLECVQDMDHENMFWYRQDPGLGLRLIYFSYDVKMKEKGDIPEGYSVSREKKERFSLILESASTNQTSMYLCASRSGGPGADTQYFGPGTRLTVL.

V usage is TRBV28 and J usage is TRBJ1-1; D is possibly TRBD1 (6 bases). The germline V gene has CDR1 MDHEN and CDR2 SYDVKM. Trimming pared 7 bases from V and 1 base from J, leaving 10 bases between. The CDR3 has 13 amino acids. The CDR3 region is CASIGGRNTEAFF. CDR3 sequence (DNA): TGTGCCAGCATTGGGGGGCGGAACACTGAAGCTTTCTTT.

The chain joins TRBV30 to TRBJ2-2; D uncertain. In germline, CDR1 is GTSNPN, CDR2 SVGIG (reference sequence). The CDR3 consists of 15 residues. Trimming left V 4 bases short and J 0 bases short, with 12 bases between. The CDR3 spells CAWIRRPSNTGELFF. In nucleotides, the CDR3 is TGTGCCTGGATCCGTCGACCCTCGAACACCGGGGAGCTGTTTTTT.

The V call is TRBV18, the J call TRBJ2-1; the match to TRBD2 covers 10 bases. Trimming removed 3 bases from V and 4 bases from J; junction bases left unmatched: 6. The CDR3 has 16 amino acids. Germline values: CDR1 KGHSH, CDR2 LQKENI. CDR3 protein: CASSPLKLAGYNEQFF. In DNA form, the CDR3 reads TGTGCCAGCTCACCCTTGAAACTAGCGGGATACAATGAGCAGTTCTTC.

The genes are TRBV7-3 and TRBJ2-1; the D is unclear. Germline V CDR1 and CDR2: SGHTA, FQGTGA. The CDR3 totals 11 residues. Trimming pared 2 bases from V and 7 bases from J, leaving 3 bases between. The CDR3: CASSLGNEQFF. CDR3 sequence (DNA): TGTGCCAGCAGCTTAGGGAATGAGCAGTTCTTC.

DNA for the CDR3: TGTGCCAGCAGTTTCGGACCGAGCACTGAAGCTTTCTTT. Translated: CASSFGPSTEAFF. The rearrangement uses TRBV12-3 or TRBV12-4 and TRBJ1-1; D ambiguous. Trimming left V 3 bases short and J 4 bases short, with 9 bases between. This CDR3 spans 13 amino acids.

The chain is built from TRBV7-2 and TRBJ2-7; TRBD1 is a possible D gene (6 bases). The V end lost 3 bases, the J end lost 0 bases, and 6 bases lay between the germline ends. Germline values: CDR1 SGHTA, CDR2 FQGNSA. The CDR3 length is 13 residues. The chain's CDR3 is CASSLDSSYEQYF. CDR3 DNA: TGTGCCAGCAGCTTGGACAGCTCCTACGAGCAGTACTTC.

This chain uses TRBV5-1 with TRBJ2-7; possibly TRBD2 for D (6 bases). This CDR3 comprises 14 residues. V lost 7 bases to trimming and J lost 3 bases, with 17 bases between them. Germline V gives CDR1 SGHRS, CDR2 YFSETQ. DNA for the CDR3: TGCGCCAGCTCCGCGGCAGGCGGGAACTACGAGCAGTACTTC. Its protein is CASSAAGGNYEQYF.

J is TRBJ2-7 and V is TRBV6-5, with 8 nucleotides matching TRBD1. Germline CDR1 and CDR2: MNHEY and SVGAGI. Trimming cost V 9 bases and J 0 bases; bases outside gene matches: 4. The CDR3 loop spans 13 amino acids. The CDR3 DNA is TGTGCCAGTGGACAGGGAGCCTCCTACGAGCAGTACTTC. This translates into CASGQGASYEQYF.

The count of this clone is one. V usage is TRBV28 and J usage is TRBJ1-1, with unresolved D. CDR3 length: 13 amino acids. Between the trimmed V and J ends, which lost 6 bases and 3 bases, there was a span of 11 bases. Germline V CDR1 and CDR2: MDHEN, SYDVKM. The CDR3 DNA sequence: TGTGCCAGCAGCCCAGCGGAGGACACTGAAGCTTTCTTT. As protein: CASSPAEDTEAFF.

The rearrangement joins TRBV25-1 to TRBJ2-7; 14 bases align to TRBD2. V gave up 9 bases and J gave up 5 bases; unmatched junction bases: 15. The CDR3 covers 17 residues. Germline values: CDR1 MGHDK, CDR2 SYGVNS. In DNA form, the CDR3 reads TGTGCCAGTACCGGGACTAGCGGGAGCTGGATGGGGAACGAGCAGTACTTC. It translates to CASTGTSGSWMGNEQYF.

The V gene is TRBV19, the J gene TRBJ2-5; 11 nucleotides align to TRBD2. The germline V gene encodes CDR1 LNHDA and CDR2 SQIVND (reference sequence). Trimming at V came to 7 bases and at J to 2 bases, leaving 6 bases not matched to a gene. This CDR3 has 15 amino acids. CDR3 region: CASTGLAGPQETQYF. Written as DNA, the CDR3 is TGTGCCAGTACCGGACTAGCGGGTCCACAAGAGACCCAGTACTTC. The variable domain in full, completed from reference TRBV19 and TRBJ2-5, reads DGGITQSPKYLFRKEGQNVTLSCEQNLNHDAMYWYRQDPGQGLRLIYYSQIVNDFQKGDIAEGYSVSREKKESFPLTVTSAQKNPTAFYLCASTGLAGPQETQYFGPGTRLLVL.

The chain couples TRBV7-3 to TRBJ2-5; perhaps TRBD2 as D (7 bases). CDR3 size: 15 residues. From germline, CDR1 is SGHTA and CDR2 FQGTGA. V was clipped by 5 bases and J by 6 bases, with 19 bases between them. The CDR3, as DNA: TGTGCCAGCAGCCGTATAGGGGGGGCCCCACAGACCCAGTACTTC. This translates into CASSRIGGAPQTQYF.

The chain employs TRBV7-2 and TRBJ2-1; no reliable D call. The V end lost 1 base, the J end lost 0 bases, and 4 bases lay between the germline ends. The CDR3 contains 14 residues. Germline-derived CDR1 and CDR2 are SGHTA and FQGNSA. The DNA of the CDR3 is TGTGCCAGCAGCTTAGGAAGCTCCTACAATGAGCAGTTCTTC. Encoded protein: CASSLGSSYNEQFF.

This clone has a single count. The chain combines TRBV9 with TRBJ2-7; 7 positions agree with TRBD1. CDR1 and CDR2 from the germline V gene are SGDLS and YYNGEE. This CDR3 comprises 15 residues. Unmatched junction bases numbered 6, after V lost 0 bases and J lost 3 bases. CDR3: CASSVDPTGSYEQYF. As DNA, the CDR3 is TGTGCCAGCAGCGTAGACCCGACAGGGAGCTACGAGCAGTACTTC.

The chain couples TRBV11-3 to TRBJ2-1; 10 bases line up with TRBD2. The CDR3 has 15 residues. Germline V gene data show CDR1 as SGHNT and CDR2 as YENEEA. After removal of 1 base from V and 8 bases from J, the junction contained 5 bases not matched to a gene. The DNA for the CDR3 is TGTGCCAGCAGCTTAGGGTCTAGCGGGAGCGATGAGCAGTTCTTC. It is translated as CASSLGSSGSDEQFF.